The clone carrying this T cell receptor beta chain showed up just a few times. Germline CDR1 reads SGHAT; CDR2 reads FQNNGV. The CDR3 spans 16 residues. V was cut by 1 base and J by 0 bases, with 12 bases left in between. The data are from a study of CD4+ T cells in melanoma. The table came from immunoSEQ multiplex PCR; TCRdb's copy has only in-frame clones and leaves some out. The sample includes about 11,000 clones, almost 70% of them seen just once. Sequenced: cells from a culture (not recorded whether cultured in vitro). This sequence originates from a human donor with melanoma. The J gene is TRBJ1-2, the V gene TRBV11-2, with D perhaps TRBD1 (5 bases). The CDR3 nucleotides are TGTGCCAGCAGCTTAGTCCCTGGGGGAACTAACTATGGCTACACCTTC. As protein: CASSLVPGGTNYGYTF.